The 8 T cell receptor beta chains listed next were all sequenced from one sample in a study of T cells after yellow fever vaccination. A single record per CDR3 protein comes from TCRdb applying MiXCR to the 5' RACE reads. The table shows almost 600,000 distinct CDR3 sequences, with roughly 12% occurring only once. The sample in question was PBMCs, obtained on the day of the yellow fever booster vaccination. These receptors all come from a man aged 25 to 40 who received the YFV17D yellow fever vaccine.

The chain combines TRBV28 with TRBJ2-7, with D perhaps matching TRBD2 (5 bases). V was clipped by 6 bases and J by 2 bases, with 20 bases between them. The CDR3 totals 16 residues. In germline, CDR1 is MDHEN, CDR2 SYDVKM. The CDR3 spells CASSQSSRTYTYEQYF. The CDR3 nucleotides are TGTGCCAGCAGCCAAAGTTCTCGGACTTATACCTACGAGCAGTACTTC. The whole variable domain, filled in from reference TRBV28 and TRBJ2-7, reads DVKVTQSSRYLVKRTGEKVFLECVQDMDHENMFWYRQDPGLGLRLIYFSYDVKMKEKGDIPEGYSVSREKKERFSLILESASTNQTSMYLCASSQSSRTYTYEQYFGPGTRLTVT.

This clonotype was observed a few times. The chain is built from TRBV5-1 and TRBJ2-7; 11 nucleotides align to TRBD2. V was pared by 3 bases and J by 0 bases, with 8 bases of the junction left unmatched. The CDR3 is 17 amino acids. Germline assignment: CDR1 SGHRS and CDR2 YFSETQ. The CDR3 region is CASSSNPTSGGSYEQYF. The DNA of the CDR3 is TGCGCCAGCAGCTCGAACCCTACTAGCGGGGGCTCCTACGAGCAGTACTTC.

V gene TRBV9 combines with J gene TRBJ2-1, with 10 positions matching TRBD2. The V and J ends lost 0 bases and 5 bases, in that order; junction bases with no gene match: 8. The CDR3 is made up of 17 amino acids. The germline gives CDR1 SGDLS, CDR2 YYNGEE. This CDR3 reads CASSVAFLAGVDNEQFF. DNA of the CDR3: TGTGCCAGCAGCGTAGCCTTCCTAGCGGGGGTAGACAATGAGCAGTTCTTC.

This clonotype was observed a few times. This chain connects TRBV5-6 to TRBJ2-2; D might be TRBD1 (6 bases). The CDR3 loop spans 15 amino acids. V lost 1 base and J 0 bases, leaving 7 bases between the germline ends. Germline CDR1 is SGHDT and CDR2 is YYEEEE. The CDR3: CASSLYRANTGELFF. CDR3 nucleotides: TGTGCCAGCAGCTTGTACAGGGCGAACACCGGGGAGCTGTTTTTT.

V is TRBV12-3 or TRBV12-4 and J is TRBJ2-7; tentatively, D is TRBD1 (6 bases). Trimming left V 3 bases short and J 2 bases short, with 11 bases between. The CDR3 has 14 residues. The chain's CDR3 is CASSLGDKAYEQYF. In nucleotides, the CDR3 is TGTGCCAGCAGTTTGGGGGACAAAGCCTACGAGCAGTACTTC.

V and J are TRBV6-4 and TRBJ2-6; no clear D gene. This CDR3 has 14 residues. CDR1 and CDR2 from the germline V gene are MRHNA and SNTAGT. The germline V and J ends were trimmed by 2 bases and 0 bases, with 2 bases remaining between them. The CDR3 sequence is CASSDNSGANVLTF. The CDR3 nucleotides read TGTGCCAGCAGTGACAACTCTGGGGCCAACGTCCTGACTTTC.

The rearrangement links TRBV4-2 to TRBJ2-4; 9 positions agree with TRBD2. Germline CDR1 and CDR2: LGHNA and YNFKEQ. The CDR3 covers 16 residues. V lost 3 bases to trimming and J lost 11 bases; unmatched junction nucleotides: 14. DNA for the CDR3: TGTGCCAGCAGCCAGGGGGGCGGAGCGGGAGGCAAGGTTCAGTACTTC. Amino acid sequence: CASSQGGGAGGKVQYF.

The chain carries TRBV24-1 and TRBJ2-7; D is undetermined. Germline V CDR1 and CDR2: KGHDR, SFDVKD. Deletions cut 3 bases from V and 0 bases from J, with 11 bases between. The CDR3 has 15 amino acids. The CDR3 DNA sequence: TGTGCCACCAGTGATAGTTCGGCGATCTCCTACGAGCAGTACTTC. Its protein is CATSDSSAISYEQYF.